This record looks at one T cell receptor (beta chain) sequence and its context. CDR1 and CDR2 (germline): DFQATT, SNEGSKA (reference sequence). The CDR3 is 14 residues long. Buffy coats of healthy donors provided the PBMC used. This specimen belongs to a study of human CD8 memory T cell subsets. TCR beta libraries were made by UMI-labeled 5' RACE. One entry per CDR3 protein, without DNA, is what TCRdb gives after re-calling the 5' RACE reads. There are about 3,300 distinct CDR3 sequences in the sample, with about 32% held by the top ten. Sequencing was done on a sample of CD8+ T cells from PBMCs. The chain has TRBV20-1 and TRBJ2-1; the D call of TRBD2 rests on TCRdb alone, since no DNA is present to check it. The receptor was isolated from a human donor in good health. CDR3 sequence: CSASGTSGYNEQFF.